This T cell receptor beta chain was obtained from a study of T cells after yellow fever vaccination. TCRdb independently ran MiXCR on the 5' RACE reads; one entry per CDR3 protein. The sample has almost 600,000 distinct CDR3 sequences, 13% seen once. Deletions cut 2 bases from V and 6 bases from J, with 23 bases between. The CDR3 loop spans 17 amino acids. Per germline, CDR1 SGHTA and CDR2 FQGNSA. The chain recombines TRBV7-2 with TRBJ2-7, with D possibly TRBD2 on 5 matching bases. This specimen was PBMCs, taken on the day of the yellow fever booster vaccination. This TCR was sampled from a young man who received the YFV17D yellow fever vaccine. The CDR3 DNA follows: TGTGCCAGCAGCTTAAGTGGGGTCGGGCTAGCTGGCTCCGAGCAGTACTTC. The encoded protein is CASSLSGVGLAGSEQYF. The full variable domain, completed using reference TRBV7-2 and TRBJ2-7, is GAGVSQSPSNKVTEKGKDVELRCDPISGHTALYWYRQSLGQGLEFLIYFQGNSAPDKSGLPSDRFSAERTGGSVSTLTIQRTQQEDSAVYLCASSLSGVGLAGSEQYFGPGTRLTVT.